This T cell receptor beta chain is drawn from a study of PD-L1 blockade in urothelial cancer. Study-level information: Earlier, patients had received 0 to 3 chemotherapy regimens. Median T cell yield per blood sample was over 130,000 cells.

Germline CDR1 reads SGHRS; CDR2 reads YFSETQ. V dropped 0 bases and J dropped 4 bases, with 23 bases sitting between them. The CDR3 runs 18 residues. Each PCR had synthetic TCR analog templates added to it as a spike-in. Here immunoSEQ multiplex PCR was the method, and the copy in TCRdb shows in-frame clones only, minus some. Of roughly 87,000 clones listed, about 85% are singletons. The study enrolled patients with locally advanced or metastatic urothelial carcinoma. The starting material was PBMCs, obtained around atezolizumab (anti-PD-L1) treatment. This TCR came from a woman in her 70s with urothelial cancer. The chain combines TRBV5-1 with TRBJ2-7; weak D call: TRBD2 (5 bases). The DNA of the CDR3 is TGCGCCAGCAGCTTGGCGTCGGGTCTGCGGGCAAGCCGATACGAGCAGTACTTC. This translates into CASSLASGLRASRYEQYF.